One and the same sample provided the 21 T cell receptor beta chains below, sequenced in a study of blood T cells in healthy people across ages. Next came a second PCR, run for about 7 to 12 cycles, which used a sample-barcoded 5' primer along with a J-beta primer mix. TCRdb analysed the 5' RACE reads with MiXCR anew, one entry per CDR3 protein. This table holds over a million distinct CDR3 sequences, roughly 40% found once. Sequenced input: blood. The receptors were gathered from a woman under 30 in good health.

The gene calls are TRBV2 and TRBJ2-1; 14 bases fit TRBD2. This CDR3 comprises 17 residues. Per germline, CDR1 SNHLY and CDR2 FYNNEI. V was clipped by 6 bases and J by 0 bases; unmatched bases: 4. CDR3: CASRGLAGESSYNEQFF. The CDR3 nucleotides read TGTGCCAGCAGGGGACTAGCGGGGGAGAGCTCCTACAATGAGCAGTTCTTC.

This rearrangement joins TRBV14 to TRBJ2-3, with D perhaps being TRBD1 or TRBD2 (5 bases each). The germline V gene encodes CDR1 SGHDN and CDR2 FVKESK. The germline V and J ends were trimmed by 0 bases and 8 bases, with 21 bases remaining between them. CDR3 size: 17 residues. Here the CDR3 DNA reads TGTGCCAGCAGCCAAGATCAGGACGGCCTACAGAGGGGTACGCAGTATTTT. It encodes CASSQDQDGLQRGTQYF.

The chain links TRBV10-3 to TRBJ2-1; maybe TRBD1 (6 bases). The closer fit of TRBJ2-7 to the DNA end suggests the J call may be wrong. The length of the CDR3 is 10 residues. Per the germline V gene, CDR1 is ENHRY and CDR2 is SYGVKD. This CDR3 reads CAIWDNEQYF. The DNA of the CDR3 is TGTGCCATCTGGGACAATGAGCAGTACTTC.

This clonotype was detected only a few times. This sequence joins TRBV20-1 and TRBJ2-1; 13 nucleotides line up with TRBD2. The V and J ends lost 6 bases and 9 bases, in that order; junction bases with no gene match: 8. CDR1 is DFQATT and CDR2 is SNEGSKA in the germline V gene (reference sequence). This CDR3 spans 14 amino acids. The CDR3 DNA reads TGCAGTGCAATTGGGACTAGCGGGAATCGTGAGCAGTTCTTC. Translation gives CSAIGTSGNREQFF.

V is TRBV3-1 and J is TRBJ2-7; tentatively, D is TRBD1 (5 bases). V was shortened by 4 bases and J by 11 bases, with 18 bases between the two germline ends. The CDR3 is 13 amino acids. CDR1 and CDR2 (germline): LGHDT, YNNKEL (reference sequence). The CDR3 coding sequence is TGTGCCAGCAGCCTAGACCGTGGGGCGGCGGAGTACTTC. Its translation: CASSLDRGAAEYF.

The CDR3 DNA reads TGTGCCAGCAGTGAAGGTGGGGGGAAGGTCCCGCGGTACTTC. Translation: CASSEGGGKVPRYF. This chain links TRBV2 with TRBJ2-4, with a possible D match to TRBD2 (6 bases). The V end was cut by 1 base, the J end by 15 bases, with 19 bases between. The CDR3 totals 14 residues. Germline values: CDR1 SNHLY, CDR2 FYNNEI.

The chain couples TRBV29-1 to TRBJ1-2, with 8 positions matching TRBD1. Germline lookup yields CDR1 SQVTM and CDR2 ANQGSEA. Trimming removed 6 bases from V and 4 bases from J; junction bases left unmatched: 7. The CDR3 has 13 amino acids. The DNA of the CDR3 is TGCAGCGTCGTGACAGGGGTGGGCTATGGCTACACCTTC. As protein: CSVVTGVGYGYTF.

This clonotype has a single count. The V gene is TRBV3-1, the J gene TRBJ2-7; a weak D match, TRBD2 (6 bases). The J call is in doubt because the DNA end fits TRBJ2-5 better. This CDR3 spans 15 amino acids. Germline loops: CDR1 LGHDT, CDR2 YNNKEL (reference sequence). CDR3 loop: CASSDPRVGGETQYF. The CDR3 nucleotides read TGTGCCAGCAGCGATCCCAGGGTAGGAGGGGAGACCCAGTACTTC.

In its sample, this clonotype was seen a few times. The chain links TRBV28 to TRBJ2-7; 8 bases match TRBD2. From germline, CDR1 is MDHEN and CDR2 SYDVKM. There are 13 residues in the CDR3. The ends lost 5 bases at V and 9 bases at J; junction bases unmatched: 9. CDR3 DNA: TGTGCCAGCAGTGCCTCCGGGACTAGTCGGCAGTACTTC. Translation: CASSASGTSRQYF.

The DNA for the CDR3 is TGCGCCAGCAGCCCGACCGGGACACAGGGTGAAAAACTGTTTTTT. Its protein is CASSPTGTQGEKLFF. The J gene is TRBJ1-4, the V gene TRBV5-1; perhaps TRBD1 as D (6 bases). Germline V gene sequence: CDR1 SGHRS, CDR2 YFSETQ. V was clipped by 4 bases and J by 7 bases, with 17 bases between them. The CDR3 runs 15 residues.

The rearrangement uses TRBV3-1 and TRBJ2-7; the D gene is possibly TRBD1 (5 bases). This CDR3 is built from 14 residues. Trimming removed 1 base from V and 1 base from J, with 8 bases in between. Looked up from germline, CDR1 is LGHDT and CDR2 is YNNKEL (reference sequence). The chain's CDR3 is CASSQVQESYEQYF. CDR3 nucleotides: TGTGCCAGCAGCCAAGTACAGGAGTCCTACGAGCAGTACTTC.

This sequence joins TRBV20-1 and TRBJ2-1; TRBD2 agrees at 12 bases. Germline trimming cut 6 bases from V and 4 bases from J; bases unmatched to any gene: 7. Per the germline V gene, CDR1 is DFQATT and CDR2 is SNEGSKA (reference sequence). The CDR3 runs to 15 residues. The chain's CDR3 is CSAPVTSGRYNEQFF. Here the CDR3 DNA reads TGCAGTGCCCCGGTTACTAGCGGGAGGTACAATGAGCAGTTCTTC.

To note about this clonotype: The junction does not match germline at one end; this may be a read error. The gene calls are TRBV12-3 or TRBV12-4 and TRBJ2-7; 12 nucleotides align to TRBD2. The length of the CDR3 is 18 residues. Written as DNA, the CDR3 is TGTGCCAGCAGCTTAGGACTAGCGGGACATCAGAGGACCTACGAGCAGTACTTC. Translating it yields CASSLGLAGHQRTYEQYF.

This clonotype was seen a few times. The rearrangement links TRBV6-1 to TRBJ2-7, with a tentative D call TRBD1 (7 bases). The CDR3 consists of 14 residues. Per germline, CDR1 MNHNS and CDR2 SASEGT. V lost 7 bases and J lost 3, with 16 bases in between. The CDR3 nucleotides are TGTGCCAGCACCTCAGGGGGGATATACTACGAGCAGTACTTC. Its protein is CASTSGGIYYEQYF.

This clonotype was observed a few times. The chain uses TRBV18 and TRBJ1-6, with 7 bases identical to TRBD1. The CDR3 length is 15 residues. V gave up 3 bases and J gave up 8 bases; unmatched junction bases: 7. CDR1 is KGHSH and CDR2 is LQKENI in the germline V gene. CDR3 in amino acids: CASSPGQLGYSPLHF. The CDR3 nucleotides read TGTGCCAGCTCACCGGGACAGCTCGGATATTCACCCCTCCACTTT.

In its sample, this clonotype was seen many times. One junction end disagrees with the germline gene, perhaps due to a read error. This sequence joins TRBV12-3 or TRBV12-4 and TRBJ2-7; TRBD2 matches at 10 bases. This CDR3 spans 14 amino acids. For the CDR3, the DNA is TGCGCCAGCAGCCGAACTAGCGGGGCCTACGAGCAGTACTTC. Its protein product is CASSRTSGAYEQYF.

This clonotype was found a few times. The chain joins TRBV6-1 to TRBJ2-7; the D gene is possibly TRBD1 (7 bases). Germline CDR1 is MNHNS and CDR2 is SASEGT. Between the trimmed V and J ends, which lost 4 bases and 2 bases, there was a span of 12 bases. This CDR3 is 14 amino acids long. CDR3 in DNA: TGTGCCAGCAGTGCGCGGGACAGTACCTACGAGCAGTACTTC. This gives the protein CASSARDSTYEQYF.

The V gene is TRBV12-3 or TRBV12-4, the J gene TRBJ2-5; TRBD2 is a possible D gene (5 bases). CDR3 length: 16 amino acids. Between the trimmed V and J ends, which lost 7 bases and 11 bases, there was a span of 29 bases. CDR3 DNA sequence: TGTGCCAGCACCGATTTTGGCGGGCGGGCTAACAATGAGCAGTACTTC. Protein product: CASTDFGGRANNEQYF.

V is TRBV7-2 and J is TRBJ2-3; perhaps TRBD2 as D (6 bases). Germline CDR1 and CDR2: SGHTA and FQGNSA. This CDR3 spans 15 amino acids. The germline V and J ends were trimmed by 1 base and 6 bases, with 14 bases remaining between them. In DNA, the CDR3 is TGTGCCAGCAGCTTAGATGCGGGGACGCGGGATACGCAGTATTTT. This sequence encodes CASSLDAGTRDTQYF. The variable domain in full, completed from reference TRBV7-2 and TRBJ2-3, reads GAGVSQSPSNKVTEKGKDVELRCDPISGHTALYWYRQSLGQGLEFLIYFQGNSAPDKSGLPSDRFSAERTGGSVSTLTIQRTQQEDSAVYLCASSLDAGTRDTQYFGPGTRLTVL.

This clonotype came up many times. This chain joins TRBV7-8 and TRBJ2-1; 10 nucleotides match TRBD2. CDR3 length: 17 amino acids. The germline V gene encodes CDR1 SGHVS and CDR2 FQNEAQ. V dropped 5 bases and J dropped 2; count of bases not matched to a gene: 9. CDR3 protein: CASSPRLAGVTYNEQFF. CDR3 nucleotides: TGTGCCAGCAGCCCCCGGCTAGCGGGAGTTACCTACAATGAGCAGTTCTTC.

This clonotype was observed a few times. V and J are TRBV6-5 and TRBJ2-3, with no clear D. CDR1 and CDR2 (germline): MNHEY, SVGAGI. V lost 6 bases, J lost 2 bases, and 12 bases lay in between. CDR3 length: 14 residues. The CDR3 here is CASRRSTSTDTQYF. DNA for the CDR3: TGTGCCAGCAGAAGATCGACTTCCACAGATACGCAGTATTTT.